These 19 T cell receptor beta chains came from one sample sequenced in a study of blood T cell repertoires in COVID-19. The data were produced by immunoSEQ multiplex PCR, yet TCRdb's version contains in-frame clones alone and is incomplete. Of approximately 61,000 clones listed, approximately 86% are singletons. The sequencing input was peripheral blood. The receptors here all came from a human donor in a cohort sampled during active COVID-19.

V and J are TRBV7-7 and TRBJ1-5; D remains unclear. Germline CDR1 and CDR2: SSHAT and FNYEAQ (reference sequence). Trimming left V 5 bases short and J 7 bases short, with 15 bases between. This CDR3 is built from 14 residues. The CDR3 region is CASSLVPLEQPQHF. The CDR3 coding sequence is TGTGCCAGCAGCCTCGTCCCTCTTGAGCAGCCCCAGCATTTT.

The rearrangement uses TRBV9 and TRBJ2-3; the D gene is possibly TRBD1 (5 bases). This CDR3 is 16 amino acids long. Germline V gene sequence: CDR1 SGDLS, CDR2 YYNGEE. V dropped 2 bases and J dropped 2 bases, with 15 bases sitting between them. In nucleotides, the CDR3 is TGTGCCAGCAGCGTGGGCAGGGAAAAGGTCACAGATACGCAGTATTTT. Translating gives CASSVGREKVTDTQYF. Complete variable domain (other parts from reference TRBV9 and TRBJ2-3): DSGVTQTPKHLITATGQRVTLRCSPRSGDLSVYWYQQSLDQGLQFLIQYYNGEERAKGNILERFSAQQFPDLHSELNLSSLELGDSALYFCASSVGREKVTDTQYFGPGTRLTVL.

V gene TRBV13 combines with J gene TRBJ1-1; D remains ambiguous. With 4 bases removed from V and 10 bases from J, the gap between germline ends came to 13 bases. The germline V gene encodes CDR1 PRHDT and CDR2 FYEKMQ (reference sequence). The CDR3 length is 12 residues. This chain's CDR3 is CASSSLTRGAFF. Written as DNA, the CDR3 is TGTGCCAGCAGCTCCCTGACCCGGGGAGCTTTCTTT. The full variable domain, rest sourced from reference TRBV13 and TRBJ1-1, is AAGVIQSPRHLIKEKRETATLKCYPIPRHDTVYWYQQGPGQDPQFLISFYEKMQSDKGSIPDRFSAQQFSDYHSELNMSSLELGDSALYFCASSSLTRGAFFGQGTRLTVV.

The chain has TRBV10-3 and TRBJ1-5; TRBD1 is a possible D gene (5 bases). CDR3 length: 17 residues. V lost 7 bases, J lost 1 base, and 20 bases lay in between. Per germline, CDR1 ENHRY and CDR2 SYGVKD. The CDR3 region is CAIIVGRGSLSNQPQHF. CDR3 DNA sequence: TGTGCCATCATAGTCGGTCGGGGGTCCCTGAGCAATCAGCCCCAGCATTTT.

This clone was observed once. The chain is built from TRBV11-2 and TRBJ2-7; TRBD2 aligns across 9 bases. Unmatched junction bases numbered 7, after V lost 5 bases and J lost 2 bases. Germline CDR1 SGHAT, CDR2 FQNNGV. There are 15 residues in the CDR3. In DNA, the CDR3 is TGTGCCAGCAGCCCGGGGGCGGGAGGGCCCTACGAGCAGTACTTC. Protein product: CASSPGAGGPYEQYF.

This clone was detected once. The chain couples TRBV11-2 to TRBJ1-2, with 8 bases lining up with TRBD1. CDR3 length equals 15 residues. The germline CDR1 and CDR2 sequences are SGHAT and FQNNGV. Germline trimming cut 4 bases from V and 4 bases from J; bases unmatched to any gene: 8. CDR3 region: CASSSRQGSGYGYTF. The CDR3 region has the DNA TGTGCCAGCAGCTCAAGACAGGGGTCTGGCTATGGCTACACCTTC. The full variable domain, rest sourced from reference TRBV11-2 and TRBJ1-2, is EAGVAQSPRYKIIEKRQSVAFWCNPISGHATLYWYQQILGQGPKLLIQFQNNGVVDDSQLPKDRFSAERLKGVDSTLKIQPAKLEDSAVYLCASSSRQGSGYGYTFGSGTRLTVV.

V usage is TRBV7-2 and J usage is TRBJ2-1; 15 nucleotides match TRBD2. After removal of 3 bases from V and 7 bases from J, the junction contained 4 bases not matched to a gene. CDR1 is SGHTA, CDR2 FQGNSA, per germline. This CDR3 has 16 amino acids. CDR3 sequence: CASSFRTSGRGNEQFF. DNA for the CDR3: TGTGCCAGCAGCTTTAGGACTAGCGGGAGGGGGAATGAGCAGTTCTTC. The full variable domain, its missing parts supplied by reference TRBV7-2 and TRBJ2-1, is GAGVSQSPSNKVTEKGKDVELRCDPISGHTALYWYRQSLGQGLEFLIYFQGNSAPDKSGLPSDRFSAERTGGSVSTLTIQRTQQEDSAVYLCASSFRTSGRGNEQFFGPGTRLTVL.

The genes are TRBV28 and TRBJ2-7; D gene ambiguous. There are 11 residues in the CDR3. Trimming stripped 6 bases from V and 4 bases from J, with 7 bases between. Germline assignment: CDR1 MDHEN and CDR2 SYDVKM. The CDR3 DNA sequence: TGTGCCAGCAGGGGCCTTTACGAGCAGTACTTC. Residues: CASRGLYEQYF.

The V and J genes are TRBV18 and TRBJ1-5; a possible D gene is TRBD1 (6 bases). The V end was cut by 3 bases, the J end by 6 bases, with 15 bases between. The CDR3 loop spans 15 amino acids. Germline V lookup: CDR1 KGHSH, CDR2 LQKENI. The DNA of the CDR3 is TGTGCCAGCTCACCGCAAGGGGGGGTAGGTCAGCCCCAGCATTTT. This encodes CASSPQGGVGQPQHF.

The V and J genes are TRBV27 and TRBJ2-2; D is possibly TRBD2 (5 bases). Germline V gives CDR1 MNHEY, CDR2 SMNVEV (reference sequence). The CDR3 is 14 residues long. V was trimmed by 6 bases and J by 3 bases, leaving 11 bases between them. The DNA for the CDR3 is TGTGCCAGCAGAAGCACGGGATACACCGGGGAGCTGTTTTTT. Translating it yields CASRSTGYTGELFF.

The chain is built from TRBV28 and TRBJ2-6; D not certain. Germline assignment: CDR1 MDHEN and CDR2 SYDVKM. The germline V and J ends were trimmed by 0 bases and 1 base, with 10 bases remaining between them. The CDR3 runs to 17 residues. CDR3 DNA: TGTGCCAGCAGTTTATGGGCAGGCCAGTCTGGGGCCAACGTCCTGACTTTC. As protein: CASSLWAGQSGANVLTF.

The V gene is TRBV18, the J gene TRBJ1-2; 8 nucleotides align to TRBD1. Germline loops: CDR1 KGHSH, CDR2 LQKENI. This CDR3 has 15 amino acids. The trim removed 2 bases at V and 7 bases at J, leaving 9 bases unmatched. CDR3 protein: CASSPRQGLPTGYTF. CDR3 in DNA: TGTGCCAGCTCACCAAGACAGGGGCTGCCCACTGGCTACACCTTC.

V usage is TRBV4-2 and J usage is TRBJ2-1, with 8 bases aligning to TRBD1. With V trimmed by 4 bases and J by 7 bases, 9 bases remained unmatched. Looked up from germline, CDR1 is LGHNA and CDR2 is YNFKEQ. The CDR3 is 15 residues long. CDR3 coding DNA: TGTGCCAGCAGCCTCGGACAGGGATACGGGAATGAGCAGTTCTTC. It is translated as CASSLGQGYGNEQFF.

The table lists this clone with a few counts. The chain combines TRBV11-2 with TRBJ2-6, with D possibly being TRBD1 (6 bases). The CDR3 consists of 15 residues. The V end lost 6 bases, the J end lost 0 bases, and 9 bases lay between the germline ends. The V gene's germline CDR1 is SGHAT and CDR2 FQNNGV. CDR3 sequence: CASSPGDSGANVLTF. The CDR3 DNA reads TGTGCCAGCAGTCCAGGGGACTCTGGGGCCAACGTCCTGACTTTC.

This clone was recorded a few times. The chain carries TRBV30 and TRBJ2-5, with D possibly being TRBD1 (5 bases). Germline values: CDR1 GTSNPN, CDR2 SVGIG (reference sequence). CDR3 size: 14 residues. Trimming removed 4 bases at V and 7 bases at J, with 19 bases between. The CDR3 DNA follows: TGTGCCTGGACCCAAGACCGGACACGGGCGACCCAGTACTTC. Translation: CAWTQDRTRATQYF.

The chain joins TRBV13 to TRBJ2-1; D may be TRBD1 (6 bases). Germline assignment: CDR1 PRHDT and CDR2 FYEKMQ (reference sequence). Trimming took 2 bases from V and 9 from J, leaving 17 bases between them. This CDR3 spans 15 amino acids. The CDR3 reads CASSLRRGGISEQFF. Here the CDR3 DNA reads TGTGCCAGCAGCTTAAGGCGTGGGGGCATCAGTGAGCAGTTCTTC. Full variable domain (missing parts from reference TRBV13 and TRBJ2-1): AAGVIQSPRHLIKEKRETATLKCYPIPRHDTVYWYQQGPGQDPQFLISFYEKMQSDKGSIPDRFSAQQFSDYHSELNMSSLELGDSALYFCASSLRRGGISEQFFGPGTRLTVL.

The chain carries TRBV28 and TRBJ2-5; D perhaps matches TRBD1 (6 bases). Germline V CDR1 and CDR2: MDHEN, SYDVKM. The V end lost 3 bases, the J end lost 0 bases, and 8 bases lay between the germline ends. This CDR3 has 14 residues. The CDR3 bases are TGTGCCAGCAGTTTTGGGACACACCAAGAGACCCAGTACTTC. Its protein product is CASSFGTHQETQYF.

J is TRBJ2-7 and V is TRBV5-1; 11 nucleotides line up with TRBD2. Germline V lookup: CDR1 SGHRS, CDR2 YFSETQ. This CDR3 has 14 amino acids. The V and J ends lost 4 bases and 3 bases, in that order; junction bases with no gene match: 3. The CDR3 DNA is TGCGCCAGCAGCAGTACTAGCGGGAGCTACGAGCAGTACTTC. It is translated as CASSSTSGSYEQYF.

V usage is TRBV11-3 and J usage is TRBJ2-2; D call uncertain. Germline V CDR1 and CDR2: SGHNT, YENEEA. The ends were cut back, 0 bases at V and 5 bases at J, with 10 bases in the middle. This CDR3 spans 15 amino acids. The CDR3 sequence: CASSLDSSWTGELFF. The CDR3 nucleotides read TGTGCCAGCAGCTTAGATTCTAGTTGGACCGGGGAGCTGTTTTTT.